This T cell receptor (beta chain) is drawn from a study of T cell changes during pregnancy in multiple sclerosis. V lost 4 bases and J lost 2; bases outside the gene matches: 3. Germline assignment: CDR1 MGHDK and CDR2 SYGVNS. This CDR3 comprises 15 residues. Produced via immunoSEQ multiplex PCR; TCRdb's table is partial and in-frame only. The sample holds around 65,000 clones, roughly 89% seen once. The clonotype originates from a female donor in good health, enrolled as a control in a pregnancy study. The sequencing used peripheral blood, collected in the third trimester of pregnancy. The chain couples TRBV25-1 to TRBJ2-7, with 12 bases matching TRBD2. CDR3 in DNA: TGTGCCAGCAGTGCTGGACTAGCGGGAACCTACGAGCAGTACTTC. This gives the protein CASSAGLAGTYEQYF.